Listed here are 21 T cell receptor beta chains from one sample, sequenced in a study of OX40 agonist ivuxolimab in advanced cancers. Clones were sequenced by immunoSEQ multiplex PCR, and TCRdb holds only the in-frame ones, with some missing. This sample has about 55,000 clones; about 88% occur once, and the top ten carry 6.9%. Sequenced material: CD4+ or CD8+ T cells sorted from blood, taken in a trial of the OX40 agonist ivuxolimab. The receptors shown here come from an adult with an advanced solid tumor such as melanoma, head and neck, liver or kidney cancer.

This chain joins TRBV19 and TRBJ1-5; TRBD1 might be the D (5 bases). Germline-derived CDR1 and CDR2 are LNHDA and SQIVND (reference sequence). This CDR3 contains 15 residues. The V gene lost 3 bases and the J gene lost 2 bases, with 11 bases spanning the gap. The CDR3 coding sequence is TGTGCCAGTAGTATCCGGGGGTTGGGCAATCAGCCCCAGCATTTT. It specifies CASSIRGLGNQPQHF. Combining the CDR3 with reference TRBV19 and TRBJ1-5 gives the whole variable domain DGGITQSPKYLFRKEGQNVTLSCEQNLNHDAMYWYRQDPGQGLRLIYYSQIVNDFQKGDIAEGYSVSREKKESFPLTVTSAQKNPTAFYLCASSIRGLGNQPQHFGDGTRLSIL.

A single count supports this clone. V gene TRBV11-2 combines with J gene TRBJ2-3; D uncertain. There are 14 residues in the CDR3. Trimming took off 1 base at V and 6 bases at J, with 11 bases between the two ends. Germline assignment: CDR1 SGHAT and CDR2 FQNNGV. The CDR3 sequence is CASSLVDPWDTQYF. The CDR3 nucleotides are TGTGCCAGCAGCTTAGTGGACCCCTGGGATACGCAGTATTTT.

The chain combines TRBV30 with TRBJ1-2; D is unclear. This CDR3 contains 11 residues. The germline V gene encodes CDR1 GTSNPN and CDR2 SVGIG (reference sequence). Trimming took off 5 bases at V and 8 bases at J, with 12 bases between the two ends. CDR3 residues: CAWASRMGYTF. CDR3 nucleotides: TGTGCCTGGGCATCCCGGATGGGCTACACCTTC.

V is TRBV25-1 and J is TRBJ1-6; D uncertain. The germline V gene encodes CDR1 MGHDK and CDR2 SYGVNS. Trimming left V 4 bases short and J 4 bases short, with 8 bases between. The CDR3 length is 14 residues. CDR3 in amino acids: CASSGAGYNSPLHF. The CDR3 nucleotides read TGTGCCAGCAGTGGGGCTGGGTATAATTCACCCCTCCACTTT.

A few counts support this clone. This chain links TRBV28 with TRBJ2-1; TRBD2 aligns across 10 bases. CDR1 is MDHEN, CDR2 SYDVKM, per germline. V lost 4 bases to trimming and J lost 6 bases; unmatched junction nucleotides: 6. The CDR3 extends over 15 amino acids. CDR3 sequence reads: CASSSSLAGVNEQFF. CDR3 coding DNA: TGTGCCAGCAGTTCGAGTCTAGCGGGAGTCAATGAGCAGTTCTTC.

The chain combines TRBV18 with TRBJ2-1; no clear D. The germline gives CDR1 KGHSH, CDR2 LQKENI. The germline V and J ends were trimmed by 0 bases and 4 bases, with 7 bases remaining between them. This CDR3 region has 14 residues. This chain's CDR3 is CASSPPAEYNEQFF. The CDR3 nucleotides are TGTGCCAGCTCACCACCGGCCGAATACAATGAGCAGTTCTTC.

This clone has a handful of counts. The chain uses TRBV7-8 and TRBJ2-1, with 14 nucleotides matching TRBD2. The CDR3 extends over 16 amino acids. Per germline, CDR1 SGHVS and CDR2 FQNEAQ. The ends lost 5 bases at V and 9 bases at J; junction bases unmatched: 9. The CDR3 nucleotides read TGTGCCAGCAGCCGAATGGGACTAGCGGGAGCGGTTGAGCAGTTCTTC. It codes for CASSRMGLAGAVEQFF.

V usage is TRBV21-1 and J usage is TRBJ2-7; the D call of TRBD1 is as the table states it, not checked on the DNA. TRBV21-1 is deemed a pseudogene. The CDR3 sequence is 14 residues long. The CDR3: CASSKGQTLGEQYF. CDR3 nucleotides: TGTGCCAGCAGCAAAGGACAGACCCTAGGCGAGCAGTACTTC.

In DNA form, the CDR3 reads TGTGCCAGTAGTACACAGGGGGCTTCCAATCAGCCCCAGCATTTT. Protein product: CASSTQGASNQPQHF. The chain links TRBV19 to TRBJ1-5, with TRBD1 identical over 9 bases. Germline V gives CDR1 LNHDA, CDR2 SQIVND (reference sequence). Trimming at V came to 4 bases and at J to 3 bases, leaving 4 bases not matched to a gene. The CDR3 totals 15 residues.

The genes are TRBV6-5 and TRBJ2-7, with 9 positions matching TRBD1. There are 13 residues in the CDR3. Per germline, CDR1 MNHEY and CDR2 SVGAGI. J lost 4 bases, V lost 6 bases, and 4 bases had no gene match. CDR3 residues: CASRRTGAYEQYF. CDR3 coding DNA: TGTGCCAGCAGGCGGACAGGGGCATACGAGCAGTACTTC.

The chain is built from TRBV2 and TRBJ1-2; TRBD1 might be the D (5 bases). Per the germline V gene, CDR1 is SNHLY and CDR2 is FYNNEI. Trimming removed 7 bases from V and 2 bases from J, with 11 bases in between. The CDR3 contains 13 residues. CDR3 nucleotides: TGTGCCAGCAACGAGGGGCCGAACTATGGCTACACCTTC. Its protein product is CASNEGPNYGYTF. Complete variable domain (other parts from reference TRBV2 and TRBJ1-2): EPEVTQTPSHQVTQMGQEVILRCVPISNHLYFYWYRQILGQKVEFLVSFYNNEISEKSEIFDDQFSVERPDGSNFTLKIRSTKLEDSAMYFCASNEGPNYGYTFGSGTRLTVV.

This chain joins TRBV15 and TRBJ2-2; TRBD2 is a possible D gene (5 bases). Per the germline V gene, CDR1 is LNHNV and CDR2 is YYDKDF (reference sequence). CDR3 length: 17 residues. The V end lost 5 bases, the J end lost 2 bases, and 18 bases lay between the germline ends. The CDR3 coding sequence is TGTGCCACCAGCCCGCAGCGGTCGGGGATCAACACCGGGGAGCTGTTTTTT. Translating it yields CATSPQRSGINTGELFF. The entire variable domain, with the rest obtained from reference TRBV15 and TRBJ2-2, is as follows: DAMVIQNPRYQVTQFGKPVTLSCSQTLNHNVMYWYQQKSSQAPKLLFHYYDKDFNNEADTPDNFQSRRPNTSFCFLDIRSPGLGDTAMYLCATSPQRSGINTGELFFGEGSRLTVL.

Only one count was recorded for this clone. A read error may produce the germline difference seen at one junction end. The chain combines TRBV29-1 with TRBJ2-5; D remains ambiguous. The CDR3 has 14 amino acids. Germline CDR1 is SQVTM and CDR2 is ANQGSEA. The chain's CDR3 is CSVEDTGRQGTQYF. CDR3 sequence (DNA): TGCAGCGTTGAAGATACCGGGCGCCAAGGGACCCAGTACTTC.

CDR3 residues: CASSYQLAGGIEQYF. The CDR3 DNA reads TGTGCCAGCAGTTACCAACTAGCGGGAGGCATCGAGCAGTACTTC. The chain joins TRBV6-5 to TRBJ2-7; 12 bases fit TRBD2. The CDR3 is 15 residues long. From germline, CDR1 is MNHEY and CDR2 SVGAGI. V lost 2 bases and J lost 6; bases outside the gene matches: 5.

This clone was picked up one time. The chain carries TRBV6-6 and TRBJ2-5; 7 bases line up with TRBD2. The V gene's germline CDR1 is MNHNY and CDR2 SVGAGI (reference sequence). J was trimmed by 6 bases and V by 7 bases; bases with no gene match: 8. The CDR3 loop spans 13 amino acids. The CDR3 nucleotides read TGTGCCAGCACCCCCGGACTAGTTCAGACCCAGTACTTC. Translating it yields CASTPGLVQTQYF.

This clone occurred a few times. The chain employs TRBV7-9 and TRBJ2-7, with 7 bases fitting TRBD2. The CDR3 contains 14 residues. V was pared by 4 bases and J by 10 bases, with 13 bases of the junction left unmatched. Germline V gene data show CDR1 as SEHNR and CDR2 as FQNEAQ (reference sequence). This chain's CDR3 is CASSSSGGGGGQYF. CDR3 nucleotide sequence: TGTGCCAGCAGCTCCTCGGGAGGCGGCGGGGGTCAGTACTTC. Using reference TRBV7-9 and TRBJ2-7 for the parts outside the CDR3, the full variable domain is DTGVSQNPRHKITKRGQNVTFRCDPISEHNRLYWYRQTLGQGPEFLTYFQNEAQLEKSRLLSDRFSAERPKGSFSTLEIQRTEQGDSAMYLCASSSSGGGGGQYFGPGTRLTVT.

The chain combines TRBV7-3 with TRBJ2-7, with D perhaps matching TRBD1 (6 bases). The CDR3 covers 15 residues. CDR1 is SGHTA, CDR2 FQGTGA, per germline. Trimming cost V 1 base and J 3 bases, with 13 bases left between them. Written as DNA, the CDR3 is TGTGCCAGCAGCTTAAGAGGGGGAGACGGCTACGAGCAGTACTTC. Encoded protein: CASSLRGGDGYEQYF.

V and J are TRBV14 and TRBJ2-3, with TRBD2 matching over 8 bases. Per the germline V gene, CDR1 is SGHDN and CDR2 is FVKESK. The V gene end was trimmed by 2 bases and the J gene end by 0 bases; junction bases not matched to a gene: 4. This CDR3 is built from 16 residues. The DNA of the CDR3 is TGTGCCAGCAGCCAAACTAGCGGAGCTAGCACAGATACGCAGTATTTT. Translation: CASSQTSGASTDTQYF.

The chain links TRBV2 to TRBJ2-5; 7 bases match TRBD2. The length of the CDR3 is 12 residues. Trimming removed 6 bases from V and 6 bases from J; junction bases left unmatched: 4. Germline CDR1 and CDR2: SNHLY and FYNNEI. CDR3 in amino acids: CASRGEGKTQYF. The DNA of the CDR3 is TGTGCCAGCAGAGGGGAGGGAAAGACCCAGTACTTC.

The rearrangement joins TRBV30 to TRBJ2-7, with TRBD2 matching over 12 bases. The J segment lost 3 bases and the V segment lost 1 base, leaving 1 base of the junction unmatched. This CDR3 comprises 14 residues. Germline V gene lookup returns CDR1 GTSNPN and CDR2 SVGIG (reference sequence). The CDR3 coding sequence is TGTGCCTGGAGTGCGGGACTAGCGGGCTACGAGCAGTACTTC. This sequence encodes CAWSAGLAGYEQYF.

This clone was counted a single time. The chain uses TRBV14 and TRBJ2-3; 13 nucleotides agree with TRBD2. This CDR3 contains 19 residues. Germline values: CDR1 SGHDN, CDR2 FVKESK. With 4 bases clipped from V and 1 base from J, the junction kept 11 bases outside the gene matches. The CDR3 protein is CASSPLLAGGPVGTDTQYF. CDR3 coding DNA: TGTGCCAGCAGCCCCCTACTAGCGGGAGGGCCAGTAGGCACAGATACGCAGTATTTT. Full variable domain (rest looked up from reference TRBV14 and TRBJ2-3): EAGVTQFPSHSVIEKGQTVTLRCDPISGHDNLYWYRRVMGKEIKFLLHFVKESKQDESGMPNNRFLAERTGGTYSTLKVQPAELEDSGVYFCASSPLLAGGPVGTDTQYFGPGTRLTVL.